One sample yielded the 8 T cell receptor beta chains listed below, sequenced in a study of immune characterization of retroperitoneal liposarcoma. TCRdb fed the PCR reads into MiXCR, producing one record per CDR3 protein. Here the sample spans 9,000 to 13,000 distinct CDR3 sequences, about a quarter being singletons. Sample: tumor tissue. Receptor source: a male donor with retroperitoneal liposarcoma.

The chain carries TRBV6-1 and TRBJ1-1; D uncertain. The germline CDR1 and CDR2 sequences are MNHNS and SASEGT. CDR3 length: 15 amino acids. V lost 8 bases and J lost 5, with 21 bases in between. As DNA, the CDR3 is TGTGCCAGCTCGACCGGAATGGGGTTTCGGACTGAAGCTTTCTTT. This codes for CASSTGMGFRTEAFF.

Only a few counts were recorded for this clonotype. This CDR3 reads CASSSGLAGVYEQYF. CDR3 nucleotide sequence: TGTGCCAGCAGCTCAGGACTAGCGGGAGTATATGAGCAGTACTTC. The chain recombines TRBV11-2 with TRBJ2-1, with 13 bases matching TRBD2. The end of the DNA fits TRBJ2-7 better, so the J call may be wrong. Germline V gene lookup returns CDR1 SGHAT and CDR2 FQNNGV. The CDR3 loop spans 15 amino acids.

This chain connects TRBV10-1 to TRBJ2-3; TRBD1 aligns across 8 bases. The CDR3 is 13 residues long. Per germline, CDR1 WNHNN and CDR2 SYGVQD (reference sequence). V was pared by 5 bases and J by 4 bases, with 2 bases of the junction left unmatched. The CDR3 DNA is TGCGCCAGCAGTCGGACAGGGCCAGATACGCAGTATTTT. It is translated as CASSRTGPDTQYF.

This clonotype was counted a few times. J is TRBJ2-1 and V is TRBV7-6, with TRBD2 identical over 13 bases. This CDR3 has 18 amino acids. The germline V gene has CDR1 SGHVS and CDR2 FNYEAQ. The V segment lost 1 base and the J segment 9 bases; nucleotides outside the gene matches: 12. The CDR3 bases are TGTGCCAGCAGCTTAGAGTCCGGGACTAGCGGGGTTTTGGGTGAGCAGTTCTTC. This encodes CASSLESGTSGVLGEQFF.

This clonotype is termed medium-sized. DNA for the CDR3: TGTGCCAGCAGCGAGGACCGGCACATAGGGACGCAGTATTTT. Encoded protein: CASSEDRHIGTQYF. The chain links TRBV7-3 to TRBJ2-3; no clear D gene. Deletions cut 5 bases from V and 9 bases from J, with 18 bases between. CDR3 length equals 14 residues. CDR1 is SGHTA, CDR2 FQGTGA, per germline.

This clonotype counts as medium-sized. The chain couples TRBV7-2 to TRBJ2-2, with 11 positions matching TRBD2. In germline, CDR1 is SGHTA, CDR2 FQGNSA. The CDR3 spans 18 residues. With 5 bases clipped from V and 0 bases from J, the junction kept 8 bases outside the gene matches. Here the CDR3 DNA reads TGTGCCAGCAGCCCCGACCGACTAGCGGGGACGAACACCGGGGAGCTGTTTTTT. It codes for CASSPDRLAGTNTGELFF.

The V gene is TRBV7-8, the J gene TRBJ2-2; 11 bases match TRBD2. The V gene's germline CDR1 is SGHVS and CDR2 FQNEAQ. V dropped 2 bases and J dropped 4; count of bases not matched to a gene: 9. This CDR3 is built from 18 residues. The CDR3 coding sequence is TGTGCCAGCAGCTTAATTTCTCGTGGACTAGCGGGCACCGGGGAGCTGTTTTTT. The encoded protein is CASSLISRGLAGTGELFF.

The chain carries TRBV6-6 and TRBJ2-1, with 9 bases lining up with TRBD2. The CDR3 covers 17 residues. V shed 0 bases, J shed 3 bases, and the junction held 6 bases outside the gene matches. The germline CDR1 and CDR2 sequences are MNHNY and SVGAGI (reference sequence). CDR3 DNA: TGTGCCAGCAGTTACTCGACGCGCGGGAGGGGCTACAATGAGCAGTTCTTC. Translating gives CASSYSTRGRGYNEQFF.